Listed below are T cell receptor beta chains from one sample, sequenced in a study of blood T cell repertoires in COVID-19. TCRdb's copy holds only in-frame clones and misses some; the assay was immunoSEQ multiplex PCR. The sample carries more than 95,000 clones, about 91% recorded once. Input material: peripheral blood. The receptors stem from a human donor in a cohort sampled during active COVID-19. The CDR3 runs from the conserved cysteine through the conserved F or W. Each record gives: clone size, J gene, CDR3 length, V gene, D gene, CDR3 protein, CDR3 DNA. D genes are given only for firm matches. Size is stated for part of the rows, as once, few or many counts, or as a class when the clone is expanded.

>.|TRBJ1-1|17|TRBV7-2|.
CASSPYGGGSGTSEAFF
TGTGCCAGCAGCCCCTATGGCGGGGGGAGCGGGACTTCTGAAGCTTTCTTT
>.|TRBJ2-7|14|TRBV21-1|.
CAIRRRTGTYEQYF
TGTGCCATTAGAAGACGGACAGGTACCTACGAGCAGTACTTC
>.|TRBJ1-4|16|TRBV2|.
CASRVQGLATNEKLFF
TGTGCCAGCAGAGTACAGGGTCTTGCAACTAATGAAAAACTGTTTTTT
>.|TRBJ1-3|17|TRBV29-1|.
CSVAGTHLRSSGNTIYF
TGCAGCGTCGCGGGAACACACCTTAGGAGCTCTGGAAACACCATATATTTT
>.|TRBJ2-1|17|TRBV6-1|TRBD2
CASSEVRSGRNDNEQFF
TGTGCCAGCAGTGAAGTGAGGAGCGGGAGGAATGACAATGAGCAGTTCTTC
>once|TRBJ2-1|13|TRBV7-3|.
CASSPPGGQEQFF
TGTGCCAGCAGCCCCCCGGGGGGCCAGGAGCAGTTCTTC
>.|TRBJ1-5|13|TRBV6-4|.
CASSEYSNQPQHF
TGTGCCAGCAGTGAGTATAGCAATCAGCCCCAGCATTTT
>.|TRBJ2-7|12|TRBV29-1|.
CSAEGTSYEQYF
TGCAGCGCAGAGGGGACATCCTACGAGCAGTACTTC
>.|TRBJ1-1|14|TRBV29-1|.
CSGGMARENTEAFF
TGCAGCGGGGGGATGGCCAGGGAGAACACTGAAGCTTTCTTT
>.|TRBJ2-4|16|TRBV7-9|TRBD1
CASSPGGSEAKNIQYF
TGTGCCAGCAGCCCAGGGGGTAGTGAGGCCAAAAACATTCAGTACTTC
>.|TRBJ2-5|15|TRBV28|.
CASSLRIPRWETQYF
TGTGCCAGCAGTTTGCGCATTCCAAGATGGGAGACCCAGTACTTC
>.|TRBJ2-4|14|TRBV7-8|TRBD1
CASSRGTEKNIQYF
TGTGCCAGCAGCCGAGGGACAGAGAAAAACATTCAGTACTTC
>.|TRBJ1-5|16|TRBV6-1|.
CASREQSSGSNQPQHF
TGTGCCAGCAGAGAACAATCTAGTGGTAGCAATCAGCCCCAGCATTTT
>once|TRBJ1-6|18|TRBV27|.
CASSFTGGGRSYNSPLHF
TGTGCCAGCAGTTTTACCGGAGGAGGGCGATCCTATAATTCACCCCTCCACTTT
>.|TRBJ1-5|17|TRBV28|TRBD1
CASSLVSGGLSNQPQHF
TGTGCCAGCAGTTTAGTCTCAGGGGGCCTGAGCAATCAGCCCCAGCATTTT
>.|TRBJ2-2|14|TRBV19|.
CATSGGRYTGELFF
TGTGCCACGTCCGGGGGGCGTTACACCGGGGAGCTGTTTTTT
>.|TRBJ2-1|17|TRBV4-2|.
CASSQDIKTGSNNEQFF
TGTGCCAGCAGCCAAGATATTAAAACAGGGTCCAACAATGAGCAGTTCTTC
>.|TRBJ2-1|15|TRBV5-4|TRBD2
CASSFSGVSYNEQFF
TGTGCCAGCAGCTTTAGCGGGGTCTCCTACAATGAGCAGTTCTTC
>.|TRBJ2-1|15|TRBV6-5|TRBD1
CATARFGQGNNEQFF
TGTGCCACAGCAAGATTTGGACAGGGTAACAATGAGCAGTTCTTC
>.|TRBJ2-1|13|TRBV18|.
CASSSDTYNEQFF
TGTGCCAGCTCAAGCGATACCTACAATGAGCAGTTCTTC
>.|TRBJ2-7|16|TRBV5-4|TRBD2
CASSSALTSGSREQYF
TGTGCCAGCAGCTCCGCCCTTACTAGCGGGAGCCGCGAGCAGTACTTC
>.|TRBJ1-1|15|TRBV7-2|.
CASSARRSSNTEAFF
TGTGCCAGCAGCGCACGACGGAGTTCGAACACTGAAGCTTTCTTT
>.|TRBJ1-1|15|TRBV4-1|TRBD1
CASSQAYRGRTEAFF
TGCGCCAGCAGCCAAGCTTACAGGGGGAGGACTGAAGCTTTCTTT
>.|TRBJ2-2|14|TRBV19|.
CASREISPTGELFF
TGTGCCAGTAGGGAGATTTCGCCCACCGGGGAGCTGTTTTTT
>.|TRBJ2-1|15|TRBV27|TRBD2
CASSFSGTSYNEQFF
TGTGCCAGCAGTTTCAGCGGGACTTCCTACAATGAGCAGTTCTTC
>once|TRBJ1-1|14|TRBV5-1|.
CASSADSWNTEAFF
TGCGCCAGCAGCGCCGACAGCTGGAACACTGAAGCTTTCTTT
>.|TRBJ1-5|14|TRBV4-3|.
CASSQTLAEQPQHF
TGCGCCAGCAGCCAAACCCTAGCCGAACAGCCCCAGCATTTT
>.|TRBJ2-3|16|TRBV6-5|TRBD1
CASSYSFDRGSDTQYF
TGTGCCAGCAGTTACTCCTTCGACAGGGGTTCAGATACGCAGTATTTT
>.|TRBJ2-6|17|TRBV4-3|TRBD1
CASRSDRGRSGANVLTF
TGCGCCAGCCGATCGGACAGGGGGCGGTCTGGGGCCAACGTCCTGACTTTC
>.|TRBJ2-3|16|TRBV6-5|TRBD1
CASSLQPGQGTDTQYF
TGTGCCAGCAGTTTACAACCGGGACAGGGGACAGATACGCAGTATTTT
>.|TRBJ2-1|16|TRBV11-3|TRBD2
CASSLVSVSGRVEQFF
TGTGCCAGCAGCTTAGTCTCAGTGAGCGGGAGGGTTGAGCAGTTCTTC
>few|TRBJ1-1|12|TRBV10-3|.
CARVIEVTEAFF
TGTGCCAGGGTGATTGAGGTGACTGAAGCTTTCTTT
>.|TRBJ2-2|15|TRBV27|TRBD1
CASSPRQGTTGELFF
TGTGCCAGCAGTCCTAGACAGGGGACCACCGGGGAGCTGTTTTTT
>.|TRBJ1-1|15|TRBV7-9|TRBD1
CASSWTGQGNTEAFF
TGTGCCAGCAGCTGGACAGGACAGGGGAACACTGAAGCTTTCTTT
>few|TRBJ2-7|14|TRBV5-1|TRBD1
CASSLGDRAYEQYF
TGCGCCAGCAGCTTGGGGGACAGAGCCTACGAGCAGTACTTC
>.|TRBJ2-3|18|TRBV18|TRBD2
CASSPGSASGGAGDTQYF
TGTGCCAGCTCACCTGGGAGCGCGAGCGGGGGGGCCGGAGATACGCAGTATTTT